The 13 T cell receptor beta chains given below trace back to one sample, sequenced in a study of blood T cell repertoires in COVID-19 (dated by TCRdb to 2020 to 2021). Libraries were built with the immunoSEQ multiplex PCR assay. In its TCRdb copy, this immuneACCESS table keeps in-frame sequences only and misses some clones. Where compared with another copy, unresolved V genes explain less than half of these, and the others have no known cause. The sample has fewer than 250,000 clones on record, roughly 90% of them singletons. Of the sample, less than 3% is held by the ten largest clones. The specimen sequenced was peripheral blood. The receptors come from a woman aged 60 to 75 with acute or convalescent COVID-19.

Comment on this clone: Other DNA sequences in this sample translate to the same CDR3. This chain uses TRBV9 with TRBJ1-4, with unresolved D. CDR3 length: 14 residues. Germline CDR1 reads SGDLS; CDR2 reads YYNGEE. Trimming took 1 base from V and 5 from J, leaving 9 bases between them. CDR3: CASSVQGSNEKLFF. DNA of the CDR3: TGTGCCAGCAGCGTACAAGGGAGCAATGAAAAACTGTTTTTT.

The chain carries TRBV2 and TRBJ2-1; TRBD2 matches at 10 bases. Germline lookup yields CDR1 SNHLY and CDR2 FYNNEI. Unmatched junction bases numbered 8, after V lost 7 bases and J lost 5 bases. This CDR3 comprises 15 residues. CDR3 in DNA: TGTGCCAGCAAAAGCGGGGGGGCCGGGGACAATGAGCAGTTCTTC. It is translated as CASKSGGAGDNEQFF.

A single count supports this clone. V gene TRBV6-2 or TRBV6-3 combines with J gene TRBJ1-2, with TRBD1 matching 9 bases. The CDR3 has 15 amino acids. With 5 bases clipped from V and 2 bases from J, the junction kept 6 bases outside the gene matches. Germline CDR1 MNHEY, CDR2 SVGEGT. The CDR3 DNA follows: TGTGCCAGCAGTCTTTCCGGGACAGGGAACTATGGCTACACCTTC. As protein: CASSLSGTGNYGYTF.

V and J are TRBV5-1 and TRBJ2-2, with D perhaps TRBD1 (6 bases). V was pared by 4 bases and J by 5 bases, with 18 bases between. CDR1 and CDR2 (germline): SGHRS, YFSETQ. The CDR3 sequence is 16 residues long. CDR3: CASSPDGQQRTGELFF. The CDR3, as DNA: TGCGCCAGCAGCCCCGACGGACAGCAAAGGACCGGGGAGCTGTTTTTT. The variable domain in full, completed from reference TRBV5-1 and TRBJ2-2, reads KAGVTQTPRYLIKTRGQQVTLSCSPISGHRSVSWYQQTPGQGLQFLFEYFSETQRNKGNFPGRFSGRQFSNSRSEMNVSTLELGDSALYLCASSPDGQQRTGELFFGEGSRLTVL.

J is TRBJ2-3 and V is TRBV7-9, with TRBD2 matching 11 bases. Germline CDR1 SEHNR, CDR2 FQNEAQ (reference sequence). The V and J ends lost 5 bases and 2 bases, in that order; junction bases with no gene match: 3. The CDR3 has 15 amino acids. In DNA form, the CDR3 reads TGTGCCAGCAGCGGGACTAGCGGAATCACAGATACGCAGTATTTT. Translated, it gives CASSGTSGITDTQYF.

V and J are TRBV19 and TRBJ2-2; possibly TRBD2 for D (6 bases). With 3 bases removed from V and 4 bases from J, the gap between germline ends came to 12 bases. The CDR3 runs to 15 residues. The germline V gene encodes CDR1 LNHDA and CDR2 SQIVND (reference sequence). The DNA of the CDR3 is TGTGCCAGTAGTATCGCGGGACCCGGCACCGGGGAGCTGTTTTTT. The encoded protein is CASSIAGPGTGELFF. The entire variable domain, with the rest obtained from reference TRBV19 and TRBJ2-2, is as follows: DGGITQSPKYLFRKEGQNVTLSCEQNLNHDAMYWYRQDPGQGLRLIYYSQIVNDFQKGDIAEGYSVSREKKESFPLTVTSAQKNPTAFYLCASSIAGPGTGELFFGEGSRLTVL.

This clone was seen a handful of times. The genes are TRBV12-3 or TRBV12-4 and TRBJ1-1; D perhaps matches TRBD1 (5 bases). With 6 bases removed from V and 8 bases from J, the gap between germline ends came to 13 bases. The CDR3 extends over 12 amino acids. CDR3 amino acids: CASRPPRQEAFF. CDR3 DNA sequence: TGTGCCAGCAGACCACCCCGACAGGAAGCTTTCTTT.

The chain carries TRBV27 and TRBJ1-6, with 8 bases lining up with TRBD1. Trimming at V came to 4 bases and at J to 7 bases, leaving 12 bases not matched to a gene. CDR3 length equals 17 residues. Germline CDR1 and CDR2: MNHEY and SMNVEV (reference sequence). The CDR3 bases are TGTGCCAGCAGTTCCCCCCGATTCCAGGGGGCCAATTCACCCCTCCACTTT. This encodes CASSSPRFQGANSPLHF.

This clone has just a few counts. CDR3 residues: CASSSRLAGEQYF. DNA for the CDR3: TGTGCCAGCAGCTCGCGACTAGCGGGGGAGCAGTACTTC. V and J are TRBV7-3 and TRBJ2-7; 11 bases match TRBD2. The length of the CDR3 is 13 residues. Trimming took 4 bases from V and 7 from J; bases not matched to a gene: 3. Looked up from germline, CDR1 is SGHTA and CDR2 is FQGTGA.

This clone was counted between two and nine times. This sequence joins TRBV10-3 and TRBJ2-7; tentative D call: TRBD1 (6 bases). V dropped 5 bases and J dropped 3 bases, with 14 bases sitting between them. Germline loops: CDR1 ENHRY, CDR2 SYGVKD. The length of the CDR3 is 14 residues. The chain's CDR3 is CAISRQGNNYEQYF. CDR3 nucleotides: TGTGCCATCAGTCGTCAGGGGAACAACTACGAGCAGTACTTC.

V and J are TRBV10-2 and TRBJ1-1; D call uncertain. Germline V lookup: CDR1 WSHSY, CDR2 SAAADI. CDR3 length: 15 amino acids. V was pared by 2 bases and J by 0 bases, with 10 bases between. This CDR3 reads CASSEAARLNTEAFF. The CDR3 bases are TGCGCCAGCAGTGAGGCAGCCAGGTTGAACACTGAAGCTTTCTTT.

The rearrangement uses TRBV5-1 and TRBJ2-1, with TRBD2 matching 9 bases. Trimming cost V 2 bases and J 10 bases; bases outside gene matches: 13. The CDR3 covers 16 residues. Germline-derived CDR1 and CDR2 are SGHRS and YFSETQ. CDR3 region: CASSLGTVAGAGEQFF. DNA for the CDR3: TGCGCCAGCAGCTTAGGTACGGTAGCGGGAGCTGGGGAGCAGTTCTTC.

This clone came up once. The rearrangement joins TRBV5-1 to TRBJ2-7, with 7 bases fitting TRBD1. V dropped 5 bases and J dropped 5; count of bases not matched to a gene: 10. CDR1 is SGHRS, CDR2 YFSETQ, per germline. This CDR3 spans 14 amino acids. CDR3 sequence reads: CASRTGTVEHEQYF. As DNA, the CDR3 is TGCGCCAGCAGGACCGGGACAGTTGAACACGAGCAGTACTTC.